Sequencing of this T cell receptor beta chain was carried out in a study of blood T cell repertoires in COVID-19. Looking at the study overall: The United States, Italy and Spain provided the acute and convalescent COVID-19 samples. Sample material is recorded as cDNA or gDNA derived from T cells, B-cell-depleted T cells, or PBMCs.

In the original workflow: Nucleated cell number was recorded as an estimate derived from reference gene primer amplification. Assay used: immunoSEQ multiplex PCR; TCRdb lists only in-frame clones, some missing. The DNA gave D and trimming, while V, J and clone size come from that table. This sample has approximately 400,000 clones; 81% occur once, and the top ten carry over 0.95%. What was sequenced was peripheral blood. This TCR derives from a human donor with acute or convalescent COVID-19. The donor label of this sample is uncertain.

The CDR3 DNA reads as TGTGCCAGCTCCGCTCTAGCGGGCGACAGCTCCTACAATGAGCAGTTCTTC. Its protein product is CASSALAGDSSYNEQFF. The chain carries TRBV18 and TRBJ2-1; TRBD2 agrees at 8 bases. V was clipped by 6 bases and J by 0 bases; unmatched bases: 10. CDR3 size: 17 residues. Germline loops: CDR1 KGHSH, CDR2 LQKENI.